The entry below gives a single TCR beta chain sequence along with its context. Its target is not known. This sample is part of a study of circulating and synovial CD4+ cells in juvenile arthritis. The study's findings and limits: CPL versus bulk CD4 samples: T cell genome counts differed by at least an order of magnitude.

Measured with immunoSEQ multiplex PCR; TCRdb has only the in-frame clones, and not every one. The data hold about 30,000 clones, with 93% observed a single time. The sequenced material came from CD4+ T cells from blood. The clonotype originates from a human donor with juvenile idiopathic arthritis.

CDR3 sequence: CASSLGLDSPGNTIYF. CDR3 DNA sequence: TGCGCCAGCAGCTTGGGGTTGGACTCACCTGGAAACACCATATATTTT. The chain uses TRBV5-1 and TRBJ1-3; D gene unclear. The CDR3 is 16 residues long. The germline gives CDR1 SGHRS, CDR2 YFSETQ. Deletions cut 0 bases from V and 2 bases from J, with 12 bases between. Full variable domain (rest looked up from reference TRBV5-1 and TRBJ1-3): KAGVTQTPRYLIKTRGQQVTLSCSPISGHRSVSWYQQTPGQGLQFLFEYFSETQRNKGNFPGRFSGRQFSNSRSEMNVSTLELGDSALYLCASSLGLDSPGNTIYFGEGSWLTVV.